The 21 T cell receptor beta chains below all came from one sample that was sequenced in a study of T cell repertoires in cytomegalovirus infection. What these receptors recognize is not known. TCRdb reprocessed the reads via MiXCR and lists one record per CDR3 protein. The sample has 65,000 to 85,000 distinct CDR3 sequences, more than 25% seen once. Specimen: CD8+ T cells from cultured PBMCs, collected from culture after CMV antigen stimulation. The source is a human donor in good health (CMV status not recorded). Some clones in this sample may be carry-over from other donors' samples.

There are a few counts of this clonotype. The CDR3 sequence: CSALGYTGTSVNEQYF. Here the CDR3 DNA reads TGCAGTGCTCTAGGGTATACCGGGACTAGCGTCAACGAGCAGTACTTC. This sequence joins TRBV20-1 and TRBJ2-7; TRBD2 aligns across 10 bases. This CDR3 comprises 16 residues. Germline V CDR1 and CDR2: DFQATT, SNEGSKA (reference sequence). V was clipped by 5 bases and J by 5 bases; unmatched bases: 15.

This clonotype was counted between two and nine times. This chain uses TRBV11-2 with TRBJ1-4, with 7 nucleotides matching TRBD1. The CDR3 runs to 16 residues. CDR1 and CDR2 from the germline V gene are SGHAT and FQNNGV. The junction had 14 bases not matched to a gene; V was cut back by 5 bases and J by 8 bases. This chain's CDR3 is CASSPVTGTDSEKLFF. Here the CDR3 DNA reads TGTGCCAGCAGCCCCGTAACCGGGACAGACTCAGAAAAACTGTTTTTT. Combining the CDR3 with reference TRBV11-2 and TRBJ1-4 gives the whole variable domain EAGVAQSPRYKIIEKRQSVAFWCNPISGHATLYWYQQILGQGPKLLIQFQNNGVVDDSQLPKDRFSAERLKGVDSTLKIQPAKLEDSAVYLCASSPVTGTDSEKLFFGSGTQLSVL.

This chain uses TRBV7-9 with TRBJ1-1; D not certain. V lost 5 bases to trimming and J lost 4 bases, with 14 bases between them. This CDR3 is built from 14 residues. Per germline, CDR1 SEHNR and CDR2 FQNEAQ (reference sequence). The CDR3 loop reads CASSPREVGTEAFF. CDR3 bases: TGTGCCAGCAGCCCGCGGGAGGTTGGCACTGAAGCTTTCTTT.

This clonotype has just a few counts. The V gene is TRBV4-3, the J gene TRBJ2-3; 9 bases match TRBD2. Trimming took 2 bases from V and 2 from J; bases not matched to a gene: 11. The CDR3 is made up of 18 amino acids. In germline, CDR1 is LGHNA, CDR2 YSLEER. The CDR3 region has the DNA TGCGCCAGCAGCCAATGGCTTCCAGCGGGAGGTTTCACAGATACGCAGTATTTT. Amino acid sequence: CASSQWLPAGGFTDTQYF.

This clonotype was counted a few times. The gene calls are TRBV2 and TRBJ2-7; D call uncertain. The length of the CDR3 is 13 residues. Trimming removed 7 bases from V and 3 bases from J, with 13 bases in between. CDR1 and CDR2 (germline): SNHLY, FYNNEI. CDR3 in amino acids: CASNPTDDYEQYF. DNA for the CDR3: TGTGCCAGCAACCCGACTGATGACTACGAGCAGTACTTC.

The V call is TRBV6-5, the J call TRBJ2-5, with D tentatively TRBD2 (5 bases). The CDR3 has 12 residues. Trimming shortened V by 2 bases and J by 6 bases, and 7 bases separated the two germline ends. The germline gives CDR1 MNHEY, CDR2 SVGAGI. The CDR3 spells CASSYSGKTQYF. DNA for the CDR3: TGTGCCAGCAGTTACAGCGGAAAGACCCAGTACTTC.

This clonotype was observed a handful of times. This chain links TRBV19 with TRBJ1-5; a weak D match, TRBD1 (5 bases). The CDR3 extends over 17 amino acids. V was cut by 6 bases and J by 11 bases, with 29 bases left in between. Germline V gives CDR1 LNHDA, CDR2 SQIVND (reference sequence). The CDR3 spells CASSQWGDGRFQETQHF. The CDR3 region has the DNA TGTGCCAGTAGCCAATGGGGGGACGGACGATTCCAAGAGACCCAGCATTTT.

The sample holds one count of this clonotype. V and J are TRBV6-2 or TRBV6-3 and TRBJ2-2, with D possibly being TRBD1 (6 bases). The V gene's germline CDR1 is MNHEY and CDR2 SVGEGT. The CDR3 extends over 15 amino acids. V lost 6 bases to trimming and J lost 6 bases, with 17 bases between them. DNA of the CDR3: TGTGCCAGCAGCGAGGGCCCGACAGGAGCCGGGGAGCTGTTTTTT. This gives the protein CASSEGPTGAGELFF.

This clonotype was observed many times. The chain couples TRBV7-9 to TRBJ2-7; TRBD1 agrees at 8 bases. J gave up 5 bases and V 1 base, and 7 bases lay outside the gene matches. Germline lookup yields CDR1 SEHNR and CDR2 FQNEAQ (reference sequence). This CDR3 region has 15 residues. CDR3: CASSLGRTGINEQYF. For the CDR3, the DNA is TGTGCCAGCAGCTTAGGCAGGACAGGGATCAACGAGCAGTACTTC.

In this sample, this clonotype turned up many times. The CDR3 is CASSRTSGVNTGELFF. CDR3 in DNA: TGTGCCAGCAGCCGGACTAGCGGGGTGAACACCGGGGAGCTGTTTTTT. V gene TRBV13 combines with J gene TRBJ2-2; TRBD2 matches at 12 bases. Germline CDR1 reads PRHDT; CDR2 reads FYEKMQ (reference sequence). The CDR3 has 16 residues. The ends lost 5 bases at V and 1 base at J; junction bases unmatched: 2.

In DNA, the CDR3 is TGTGCCAGCAGATACCTTCCTAACGGCGAGCAGTTCTTC. Its translation is CASRYLPNGEQFF. This sequence joins TRBV2 and TRBJ2-1; the D is unclear. The CDR3 sequence is 13 residues long. Germline CDR1 and CDR2: SNHLY and FYNNEI. V dropped 6 bases and J dropped 10 bases, with 16 bases sitting between them.

This clonotype was counted only a few times. The chain uses TRBV11-2 and TRBJ2-7; tentatively, D is TRBD2 (5 bases). V dropped 5 bases and J dropped 6 bases, with 20 bases sitting between them. CDR1 and CDR2 (germline): SGHAT, FQNNGV. CDR3 length: 15 amino acids. The DNA of the CDR3 is TGTGCCAGCAGCCCCGTCCTAGAGGGCAGTGGCGAGCAGTACTTC. Translated, it gives CASSPVLEGSGEQYF.

The CDR3 nucleotides read TGTGCCAGCAGTTTAGGTGACCTGGCCTACGAGCAGTACTTC. Translated: CASSLGDLAYEQYF. The chain uses TRBV12-3 or TRBV12-4 and TRBJ2-7; D is ambiguous. Trimming cost V 1 base and J 2 bases, with 9 bases left between them. CDR3 length: 14 amino acids.

This clonotype appeared many times. An end of the junction does not agree with germline; a read error may underlie this. The rearrangement links TRBV7-3 to TRBJ1-1, with TRBD1 matching over 7 bases. CDR1 and CDR2 from the germline V gene are SGHTA and FQGTGA. This CDR3 has 12 residues. In nucleotides, the CDR3 is TGTGCCAGCAGCAGCGGGGACAGAGAAACGGTCTTT. Its translation: CASSSGDRETVF.

This clonotype was recorded a few times. V is TRBV28 and J is TRBJ1-2, with 8 positions matching TRBD1. The CDR3 has 16 amino acids. J gave up 8 bases and V 4 bases, and 15 bases lay outside the gene matches. Germline V CDR1 and CDR2: MDHEN, SYDVKM. The CDR3 protein is CASSSHRTDRVWGYTF. The DNA of the CDR3 is TGTGCCAGCAGTTCCCACCGTACGGACAGGGTGTGGGGCTACACCTTC.

In this sample, this clonotype turned up many times. The chain combines TRBV11-3 with TRBJ2-2; TRBD2 is a possible D gene (5 bases). Germline V gene data show CDR1 as SGHNT and CDR2 as YENEEA. The V and J ends lost 7 bases and 7 bases respectively, with 7 bases between them. The CDR3 runs to 11 residues. The CDR3 DNA is TGTGCCAGCACCGGGGACGGGGAGCTGTTTTTT. Translated, it gives CASTGDGELFF.

The V call is TRBV12-3 or TRBV12-4, the J call TRBJ2-3; TRBD2 matches 8 bases. V gave up 10 bases and J gave up 1 base; unmatched junction bases: 7. The CDR3 is 14 amino acids. The CDR3 bases are TGTGCCACCGACGGGAGGGATGGCACAGATACGCAGTATTTT. Its translation is CATDGRDGTDTQYF.

This clonotype was counted a single time. V and J are TRBV5-1 and TRBJ2-7; TRBD1 might be the D (5 bases). This CDR3 region has 12 residues. Trimming stripped 2 bases from V and 6 bases from J, with 9 bases between. Germline lookup yields CDR1 SGHRS and CDR2 YFSETQ. In DNA form, the CDR3 reads TGCGCCAGCAGCTTCACAGGTGCCGAGCAGTACTTC. Translating gives CASSFTGAEQYF.

This CDR3 reads CASSQDGLAGDFKNIQYF. CDR3 in DNA: TGTGCCAGCAGCCAAGATGGCCTAGCGGGGGACTTCAAAAACATTCAGTACTTC. V and J are TRBV4-2 and TRBJ2-4, with 10 nucleotides matching TRBD2. Germline-derived CDR1 and CDR2 are LGHNA and YNFKEQ. Trimming at V came to 0 bases and at J to 3 bases, leaving 8 bases not matched to a gene. CDR3 length: 18 residues.

Many counts were recorded for this clonotype. The rearrangement joins TRBV28 to TRBJ1-2, with D perhaps matching TRBD1 (6 bases). Germline-derived CDR1 and CDR2 are MDHEN and SYDVKM. The V gene lost 4 bases and the J gene lost 8 bases, with 17 bases spanning the gap. CDR3 length: 14 residues. The CDR3 spells CASSSPSGARGYTF. The CDR3 nucleotides are TGTGCCAGCAGTTCTCCCTCAGGGGCGAGGGGCTACACCTTC.

This clonotype appeared a few times. The J gene is TRBJ2-5, the V gene TRBV11-2; perhaps TRBD1 as D (6 bases). V lost 1 base and J 5 bases, leaving 14 bases between the germline ends. The CDR3 is 15 amino acids. Germline CDR1 reads SGHAT; CDR2 reads FQNNGV. DNA for the CDR3: TGTGCCAGCAGCTTAGGCGTTGGGGGCCAGGAGACCCAGTACTTC. Translation: CASSLGVGGQETQYF.